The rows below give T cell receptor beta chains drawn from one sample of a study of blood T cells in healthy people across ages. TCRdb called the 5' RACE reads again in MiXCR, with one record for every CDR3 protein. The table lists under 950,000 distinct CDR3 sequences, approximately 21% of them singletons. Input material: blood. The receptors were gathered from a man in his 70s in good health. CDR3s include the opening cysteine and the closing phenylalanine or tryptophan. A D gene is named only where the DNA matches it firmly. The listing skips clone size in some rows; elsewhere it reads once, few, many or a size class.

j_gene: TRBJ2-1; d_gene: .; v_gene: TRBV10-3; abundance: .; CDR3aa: CAISESNRGDEQFF; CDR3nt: TGTGCCATCAGTGAGTCGAATCGAGGCGATGAGCAGTTCTTC
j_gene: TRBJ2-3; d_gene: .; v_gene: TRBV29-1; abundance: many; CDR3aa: CSVESPIIFGNTDTQYF; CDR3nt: TGCAGCGTTGAAAGCCCAATTATCTTTGGGAACACAGATACGCAGTATTTT
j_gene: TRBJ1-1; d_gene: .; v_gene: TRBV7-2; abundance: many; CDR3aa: CASSLIGTEAFF; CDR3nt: TGTGCCAGCAGCTTAATCGGCACTGAAGCTTTCTTT
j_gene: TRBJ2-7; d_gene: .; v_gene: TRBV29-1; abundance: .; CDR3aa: CSVEEGTLGVEQYF; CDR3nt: TGCAGCGTTGAAGAGGGCACCTTGGGAGTTGAGCAGTACTTC
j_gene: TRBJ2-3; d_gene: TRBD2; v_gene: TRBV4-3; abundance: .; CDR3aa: CASSQEPRTTSGSTDTQYF; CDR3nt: TGCGCCAGCAGCCAAGAGCCTAGAACGACTAGCGGGAGCACAGATACGCAGTATTTT
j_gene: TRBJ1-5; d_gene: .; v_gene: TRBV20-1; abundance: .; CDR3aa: CSARGPGGAGQPQHF; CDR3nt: TGCAGTGCTAGAGGTCCTGGGGGGGCAGGTCAGCCCCAGCATTTT
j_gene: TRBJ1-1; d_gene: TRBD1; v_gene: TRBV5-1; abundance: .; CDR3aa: CASSSGTENTEAFF; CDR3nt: TGCGCCAGCAGCAGCGGGACAGAGAACACTGAAGCTTTCTTT
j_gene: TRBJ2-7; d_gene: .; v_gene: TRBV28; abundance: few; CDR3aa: CASILGTGSYEQYF; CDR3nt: TGTGCCAGCATCCTAGGGACGGGGTCCTACGAGCAGTACTTC
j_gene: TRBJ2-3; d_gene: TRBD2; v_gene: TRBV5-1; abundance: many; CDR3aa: CASSLAASGVMDTQYF; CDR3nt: TGCGCCAGCAGCTTGGCGGCTAGCGGGGTGATGGATACGCAGTATTTT
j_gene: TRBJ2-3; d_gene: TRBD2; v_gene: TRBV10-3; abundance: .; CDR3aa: CAISSAGDYTDTQYF; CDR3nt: TGTGCCATCAGTAGCGCGGGGGACTACACAGATACGCAGTATTTT
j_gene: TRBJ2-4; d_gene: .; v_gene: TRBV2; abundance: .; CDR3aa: CASSEARQQTLAKNIQYF; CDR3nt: TGTGCCAGCAGTGAAGCCCGGCAACAGACACTAGCCAAAAACATTCAGTACTTC
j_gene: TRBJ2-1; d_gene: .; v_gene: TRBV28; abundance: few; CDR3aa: CASSERGASSYNEQFF; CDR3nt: TGTGCCAGCAGTGAGAGGGGGGCGAGCTCCTACAATGAGCAGTTCTTC
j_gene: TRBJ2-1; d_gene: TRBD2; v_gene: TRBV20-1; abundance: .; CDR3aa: CSARLLAGIDNEQFF; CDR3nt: TGCAGTGCTAGACTACTAGCGGGAATAGACAATGAGCAGTTCTTC